What follows are 8 T cell receptor beta chains derived from one specimen sequenced in a study of T cell changes during pregnancy in multiple sclerosis. Assay used: immunoSEQ multiplex PCR; TCRdb lists only in-frame clones, some missing. The table lists 26,000 or so clones, roughly 94% of them singletons. Sample: peripheral blood, taken in the first trimester of pregnancy. The origin of the receptors is a female donor in good health, enrolled as a control in a pregnancy study.

This clone was detected once. The J gene is TRBJ1-5, the V gene TRBV7-2, with 7 bases aligning to TRBD1. Trimming cost V 5 bases and J 6 bases; bases outside gene matches: 7. The CDR3 loop spans 14 amino acids. CDR1 and CDR2 (germline): SGHTA, FQGNSA. As DNA, the CDR3 is TGTGCCAGCAGCCCCAGACAGGGCAGTCAGCCCCAGCATTTT. It codes for CASSPRQGSQPQHF.

The chain links TRBV7-2 to TRBJ2-3; possible D gene TRBD2, 6 bases. Germline V gene data show CDR1 as SGHTA and CDR2 as FQGNSA. CDR3 length: 14 residues. V lost 3 bases and J 2 bases, leaving 9 bases between the germline ends. The CDR3 loop reads CASSFGGTTDTQYF. The CDR3 region has the DNA TGTGCCAGCAGCTTTGGCGGGACCACAGATACGCAGTATTTT.

The chain links TRBV7-9 to TRBJ2-7; D is perhaps TRBD2 (5 bases). The length of the CDR3 is 14 residues. In germline, CDR1 is SEHNR, CDR2 FQNEAQ (reference sequence). V shed 2 bases and J shed 0 bases, with 8 bases lying between them. The CDR3 reads CASSLPGSSYEQYF. The CDR3, as DNA: TGTGCCAGCAGCTTACCGGGGAGCTCCTACGAGCAGTACTTC.

The V call is TRBV27, the J call TRBJ2-5, with TRBD1 matching over 8 bases. CDR1 is MNHEY and CDR2 is SMNVEV in the germline V gene (reference sequence). This CDR3 contains 14 residues. Germline trimming cut 3 bases from V and 3 bases from J; bases unmatched to any gene: 3. For the CDR3, the DNA is TGTGCCAGCAGTTTGCAGGGGGCGAAAGAGACCCAGTACTTC. Its protein product is CASSLQGAKETQYF.

This sequence joins TRBV29-1 and TRBJ2-3, with 7 bases identical to TRBD2. CDR1 and CDR2 from the germline V gene are SQVTM and ANQGSEA. V lost 7 bases, J lost 2 bases, and 6 bases stayed unmatched. CDR3 size: 13 residues. CDR3 region: CSAPAGNTDTQYF. In DNA, the CDR3 is TGCAGCGCCCCAGCGGGGAACACAGATACGCAGTATTTT.

This chain uses TRBV27 with TRBJ1-2; 7 bases match TRBD1. V trimming: 5 bases; J trimming: 6 bases; junction bases outside the gene matches: 18. Per germline, CDR1 MNHEY and CDR2 SMNVEV (reference sequence). The CDR3 extends over 17 amino acids. The CDR3 sequence is CASSPSQRQGTRDGYTF. For the CDR3, the DNA is TGTGCCAGCAGTCCTTCCCAGAGACAGGGAACGCGGGATGGCTACACCTTC.

The chain is built from TRBV19 and TRBJ2-7; D is ambiguous. This CDR3 contains 13 residues. V shed 0 bases and J shed 4 bases, with 7 bases lying between them. Germline values: CDR1 LNHDA, CDR2 SQIVND (reference sequence). The CDR3 protein is CASSIDWAYEQYF. CDR3 sequence (DNA): TGTGCCAGTAGTATAGATTGGGCGTACGAGCAGTACTTC. Looking up the rest from reference TRBV19 and TRBJ2-7 gives the full variable domain: DGGITQSPKYLFRKEGQNVTLSCEQNLNHDAMYWYRQDPGQGLRLIYYSQIVNDFQKGDIAEGYSVSREKKESFPLTVTSAQKNPTAFYLCASSIDWAYEQYFGPGTRLTVT.

The chain carries TRBV7-9 and TRBJ1-5; 10 nucleotides align to TRBD1. From germline, CDR1 is SEHNR and CDR2 FQNEAQ (reference sequence). The CDR3 contains 16 residues. Trimming removed 5 bases from V and 4 bases from J; junction bases left unmatched: 8. The CDR3 DNA reads TGTGCCAGCAGCCCCCGGACAGGGGGGAAGAATCAGCCCCAGCATTTT. Translated: CASSPRTGGKNQPQHF.